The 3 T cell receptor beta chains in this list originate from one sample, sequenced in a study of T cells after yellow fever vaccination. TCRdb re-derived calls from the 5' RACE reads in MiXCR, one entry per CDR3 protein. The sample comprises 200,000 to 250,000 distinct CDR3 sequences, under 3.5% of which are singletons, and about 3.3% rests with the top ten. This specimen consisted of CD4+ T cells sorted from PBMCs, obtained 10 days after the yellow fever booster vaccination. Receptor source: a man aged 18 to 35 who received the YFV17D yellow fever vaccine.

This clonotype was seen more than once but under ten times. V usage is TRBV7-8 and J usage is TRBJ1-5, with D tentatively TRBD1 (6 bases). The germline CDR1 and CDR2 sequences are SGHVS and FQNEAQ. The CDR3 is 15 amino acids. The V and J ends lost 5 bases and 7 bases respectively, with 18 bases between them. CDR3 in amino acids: CASSQQLQGGQPQHF. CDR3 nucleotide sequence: TGTGCCAGCAGCCAGCAATTACAGGGTGGCCAGCCCCAGCATTTT.

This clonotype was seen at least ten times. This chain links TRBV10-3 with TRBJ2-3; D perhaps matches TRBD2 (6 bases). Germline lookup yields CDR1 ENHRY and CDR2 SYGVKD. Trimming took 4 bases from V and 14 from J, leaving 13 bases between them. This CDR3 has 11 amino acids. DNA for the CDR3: TGTGCCATCAGTGGGGGGAGGAATCCGTATTTT. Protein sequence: CAISGGRNPYF.

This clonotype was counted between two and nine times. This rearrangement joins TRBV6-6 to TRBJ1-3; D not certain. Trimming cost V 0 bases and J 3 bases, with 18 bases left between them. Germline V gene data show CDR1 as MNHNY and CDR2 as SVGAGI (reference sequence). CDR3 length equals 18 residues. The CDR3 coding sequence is TGTGCCAGCAGTTACTCAGCAGGAGGGAGTGGCGGTGGAAACACCATATATTTT. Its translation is CASSYSAGGSGGGNTIYF.